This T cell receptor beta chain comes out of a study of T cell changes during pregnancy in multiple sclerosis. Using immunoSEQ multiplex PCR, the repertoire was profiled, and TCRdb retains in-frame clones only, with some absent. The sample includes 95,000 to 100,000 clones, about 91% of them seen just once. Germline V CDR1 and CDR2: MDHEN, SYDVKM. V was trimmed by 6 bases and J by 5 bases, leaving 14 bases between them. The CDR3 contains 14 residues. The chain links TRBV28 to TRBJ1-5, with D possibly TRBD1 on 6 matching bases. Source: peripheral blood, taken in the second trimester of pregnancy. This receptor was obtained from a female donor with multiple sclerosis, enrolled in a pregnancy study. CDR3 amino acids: CASRETGRDQPQHF. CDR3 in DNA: TGTGCCAGCAGAGAAACAGGGAGAGATCAGCCCCAGCATTTT.